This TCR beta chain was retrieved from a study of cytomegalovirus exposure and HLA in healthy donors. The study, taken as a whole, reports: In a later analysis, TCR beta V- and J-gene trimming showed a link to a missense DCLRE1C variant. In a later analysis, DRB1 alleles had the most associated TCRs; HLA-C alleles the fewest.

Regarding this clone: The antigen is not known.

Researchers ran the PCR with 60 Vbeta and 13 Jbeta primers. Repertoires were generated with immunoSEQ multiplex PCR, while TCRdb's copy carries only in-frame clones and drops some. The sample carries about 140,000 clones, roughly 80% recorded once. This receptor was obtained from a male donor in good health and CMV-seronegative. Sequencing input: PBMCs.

The CDR3 is CSGGGGDGFGTQYF. CDR3 coding DNA: TGCAGCGGCGGTGGGGGGGACGGATTCGGGACCCAGTACTTC. The chain carries TRBV29-1 and TRBJ2-5; 7 bases agree with TRBD2. The CDR3 covers 14 residues. The V segment lost 7 bases and the J segment 7 bases; nucleotides outside the gene matches: 15. Germline V gene sequence: CDR1 SQVTM, CDR2 ANQGSEA.